The 12 T cell receptor beta chains given below trace back to one sample, sequenced in a study of CD8+CD57+ T cells in acquired aplastic anemia. Profiling that covered TCR beta VDJ and CDR3 relied on genomic DNA as its template. TCRdb passed the reads through MiXCR, listing each CDR3 protein once. The profile covers about 190,000 distinct CDR3 sequences, with about 53% appearing a single time and approximately 15% taken by the ten largest. Input material: sorted CD4+, CD8+, or CD8+CD57+ T cells (not recorded which) from PBMCs. Receptors were obtained from a human donor in good health, serving as a control.

V gene TRBV4-1 combines with J gene TRBJ2-7; the match to TRBD2 covers 10 bases. Per germline, CDR1 MGHRA and CDR2 YSYEKL. CDR3 length: 17 amino acids. With V trimmed by 0 bases and J by 2 bases, 7 bases remained unmatched. The CDR3, as DNA: TGCGCCAGCAGCCAAGATCGGAGGAGCGGGGGGGCCTACGAGCAGTACTTC. This codes for CASSQDRRSGGAYEQYF.

Concerning this clonotype: Since a much larger clone is just one base distant, this may be a read error. The chain couples TRBV4-2 to TRBJ2-7; TRBD2 matches at 8 bases. CDR3 length: 17 residues. The trim removed 4 bases at V and 1 base at J, leaving 12 bases unmatched. Germline values: CDR1 LGHNA, CDR2 YNFKEQ. The CDR3 reads CASSLRYNSGGSYEQYF. The CDR3 coding sequence is TGTGCCAGCAGCCTCCGATATAACAGCGGGGGATCCTACGAGCAGTACTTC.

The sample holds many counts of this clonotype. The chain is built from TRBV24-1 and TRBJ2-2; 8 positions match TRBD1. Trimming at V came to 5 bases and at J to 0 bases, leaving 4 bases not matched to a gene. The CDR3 is made up of 16 amino acids. Germline assignment: CDR1 KGHDR and CDR2 SFDVKD. In DNA form, the CDR3 reads TGTGCCACCAGTGGCAGGGGGCACGCGAACACCGGGGAGCTGTTTTTT. The encoded protein is CATSGRGHANTGELFF.

The chain uses TRBV20-1 and TRBJ2-3; TRBD2 matches 8 bases. Trimming cost V 7 bases and J 1 base; bases outside gene matches: 10. The CDR3 contains 15 residues. Germline values: CDR1 DFQATT, CDR2 SNEGSKA (reference sequence). The CDR3 loop reads CSVTPTSGGTDTQYF. In DNA form, the CDR3 reads TGCAGTGTTACGCCCACTAGCGGCGGCACAGATACGCAGTATTTT.

The V and J genes are TRBV10-3 and TRBJ1-1; no firm D call. The CDR3 has 14 residues. The V gene lost 6 bases and the J gene lost 0 bases, with 11 bases spanning the gap. CDR1 is ENHRY and CDR2 is SYGVKD in the germline V gene. CDR3 sequence (DNA): TGTGCCATCAGCCGCAGCGTAATGAACACTGAAGCTTTCTTT. This sequence encodes CAISRSVMNTEAFF.

V gene TRBV19 combines with J gene TRBJ1-5; D uncertain. V gave up 2 bases and J gave up 3 bases, with 5 bases separating them. There are 13 residues in the CDR3. Germline CDR1 and CDR2: LNHDA and SQIVND (reference sequence). CDR3 sequence (DNA): TGTGCCAGTAGTATACGGCTCAATCAGCCCCAGCATTTT. Its translation is CASSIRLNQPQHF.

This clonotype turned up a few times. The J gene is TRBJ2-7, the V gene TRBV29-1; D not resolved. V was cut by 6 bases and J by 0 bases, with 15 bases left in between. The germline gives CDR1 SQVTM, CDR2 ANQGSEA. The CDR3 length is 14 residues. CDR3 coding DNA: TGCAGCGTCCGTACGGGTCGCCTCTCCTACGAGCAGTACTTC. Protein product: CSVRTGRLSYEQYF.

V gene TRBV5-6 combines with J gene TRBJ2-3, with D possibly TRBD2 on 5 matching bases. CDR3 length equals 13 residues. Trimming removed 5 bases from V and 6 bases from J, with 13 bases in between. In germline, CDR1 is SGHDT, CDR2 YYEEEE. CDR3 protein: CASSSIAMDTQYF. Here the CDR3 DNA reads TGTGCCAGCAGTTCAATAGCGATGGATACGCAGTATTTT.

Ten or more counts support this clonotype. This could be a read error, since a much larger clone is one nucleotide away. V is TRBV15 and J is TRBJ2-1, with D maybe TRBD1 (6 bases). This CDR3 region has 15 residues. From germline, CDR1 is LNHNV and CDR2 YYDKDF (reference sequence). With 11 bases removed from V and 3 bases from J, the gap between germline ends came to 20 bases. In DNA form, the CDR3 reads TGTGCCGCCAAACAGGGAGAGGGGTTCTACAATGAGCAGTTCTTC. This gives the protein CAAKQGEGFYNEQFF. Together with reference TRBV15 and TRBJ2-1, the CDR3 gives the full variable domain: DAMVIQNPRYQVTQFGKPVTLSCSQTLNHNVMYWYQQKSSQAPKLLFHYYDKDFNNEADTPDNFQSRRPNTSFCFLDIRSPGLGDTAMYLCAAKQGEGFYNEQFFGPGTRLTVL.

The chain couples TRBV5-1 to TRBJ1-2; D gene ambiguous. There are 14 residues in the CDR3. V was shortened by 0 bases and J by 8 bases, with 14 bases between the two germline ends. CDR1 is SGHRS and CDR2 is YFSETQ in the germline V gene. The CDR3 region has the DNA TGCGCCAGCAGCTTGGCCGACGGACGGAAGGGCTACACCTTC. Its protein is CASSLADGRKGYTF.

This clonotype was counted a few times. The rearrangement joins TRBV6-2 or TRBV6-3 to TRBJ2-7; perhaps TRBD1 as D (5 bases). This CDR3 has 14 amino acids. CDR1 and CDR2 from the germline V gene are MNHEY and SVGEGT. V was trimmed by 2 bases and J by 4 bases, leaving 12 bases between them. In DNA form, the CDR3 reads TGTGCCAGCAGTTACCGCAGGGAAAATTACGAGCAGTACTTC. Its translation is CASSYRRENYEQYF.

This clonotype was found many times. The chain uses TRBV5-1 and TRBJ2-1, with TRBD2 matching over 16 bases. CDR3 length: 19 amino acids. The V and J ends lost 4 bases and 8 bases, in that order; junction bases with no gene match: 15. Germline V lookup: CDR1 SGHRS, CDR2 YFSETQ. The CDR3 region has the DNA TGCGCCAGCAGCCTTGGGACTAGCGGGGGGGCCTCCGCCAGGGATGAGCAGTTCTTC. Its protein is CASSLGTSGGASARDEQFF.